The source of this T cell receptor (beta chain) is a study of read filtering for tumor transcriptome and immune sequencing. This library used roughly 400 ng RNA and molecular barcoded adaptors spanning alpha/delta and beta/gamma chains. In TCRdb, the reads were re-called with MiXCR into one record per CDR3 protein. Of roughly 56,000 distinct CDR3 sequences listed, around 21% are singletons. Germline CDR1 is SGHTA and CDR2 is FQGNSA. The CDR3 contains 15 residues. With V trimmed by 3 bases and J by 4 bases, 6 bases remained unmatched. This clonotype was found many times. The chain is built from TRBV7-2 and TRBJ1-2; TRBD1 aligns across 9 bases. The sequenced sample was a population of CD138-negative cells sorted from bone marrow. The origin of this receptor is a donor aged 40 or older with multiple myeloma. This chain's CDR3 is CASSLGQGVGYGYTF. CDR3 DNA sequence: TGTGCCAGCAGCTTGGGACAGGGTGTTGGCTATGGCTACACCTTC. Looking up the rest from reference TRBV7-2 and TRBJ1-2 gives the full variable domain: GAGVSQSPSNKVTEKGKDVELRCDPISGHTALYWYRQSLGQGLEFLIYFQGNSAPDKSGLPSDRFSAERTGGSVSTLTIQRTQQEDSAVYLCASSLGQGVGYGYTFGSGTRLTVV.